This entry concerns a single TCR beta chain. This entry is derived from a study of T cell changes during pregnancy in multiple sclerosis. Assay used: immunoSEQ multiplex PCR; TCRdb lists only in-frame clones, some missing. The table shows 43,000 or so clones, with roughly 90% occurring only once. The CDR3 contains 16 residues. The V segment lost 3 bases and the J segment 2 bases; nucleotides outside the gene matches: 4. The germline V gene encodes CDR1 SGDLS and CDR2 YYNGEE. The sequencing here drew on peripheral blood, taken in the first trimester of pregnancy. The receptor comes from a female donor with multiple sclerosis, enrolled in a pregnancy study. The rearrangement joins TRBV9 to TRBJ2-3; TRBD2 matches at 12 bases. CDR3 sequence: CASSAGTSGYTDTQYF. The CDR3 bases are TGTGCCAGCAGCGCCGGGACTAGCGGGTACACAGATACGCAGTATTTT.